This is a list of T cell receptor beta chains from one sample in a study of T cell responses to AZD1222 COVID-19 vaccine. TCRdb's copy holds only in-frame clones and misses some; the assay was immunoSEQ multiplex PCR. The sample comprises around 80,000 clones, approximately 85% of which are singletons, and more than 9% rests with the top ten. The sequences come from peripheral blood, collected 28 days after the second AZD1222 dose. The receptors derive from an adult who received the AZD1222 COVID-19 vaccine. CDR3s include the opening cysteine and the closing phenylalanine or tryptophan. Fields, in order: CDR3 length, V gene, D gene, clone size, J gene, CDR3 protein, CDR3 DNA. A D gene is named only where the DNA matches it firmly. The size field is filled for only some rows; it gives once, few, many or a size class.

>14|TRBV18|-|-|TRBJ2-7
CASSPPRAPYEQYF
TGTGCCAGCTCACCACCCCGGGCCCCCTACGAGCAGTACTTC
>13|TRBV3-1/TRBV3-2|-|-|TRBJ1-1
CASSQTGNTEAFF
TGTGCCAGCAGCCAAACAGGGAACACTGAAGCTTTCTTT
>16|TRBV18|TRBD1|-|TRBJ1-2
CASSPAGTGTNYGYTF
TGTGCCAGCTCACCCGCCGGGACAGGGACTAACTATGGCTACACCTTC
>13|TRBV11-2|-|-|TRBJ2-2
CASSVRGDGELFF
TGTGCCAGCAGCGTTCGGGGCGACGGGGAGCTGTTTTTT
>15|TRBV5-6|TRBD1|-|TRBJ2-2
CASTTWDSYTGELFF
TGTGCCAGCACCACGTGGGACAGTTACACCGGGGAGCTGTTTTTT
>14|TRBV2|TRBD2|few|TRBJ2-2
CASRISGGSGELFF
TGTGCCAGCAGAATTAGCGGGGGGTCCGGGGAGCTGTTTTTT
>14|TRBV28|TRBD2|-|TRBJ2-7
CASSLGTSGGKQYF
TGTGCCAGCAGTTTGGGGACTAGCGGGGGGAAGCAGTACTTC
>16|TRBV6-1|TRBD2|once|TRBJ2-3
CASSEAVVAGIDTQYF
TGTGCCAGCAGTGAAGCAGTGGTAGCGGGGATAGATACGCAGTATTTT
>16|TRBV5-6|TRBD2|-|TRBJ2-5
CASSLELAGAEETQYF
TGTGCCAGCAGCTTGGAACTAGCGGGAGCTGAAGAGACCCAGTACTTC
>14|TRBV5-4|-|-|TRBJ1-1
CASSLIDKNTEAFF
TGTGCCAGCAGCTTGATCGACAAGAACACTGAAGCTTTCTTT
>15|TRBV18|TRBD1|-|TRBJ1-6
CASSPPGTGHSPLHF
TGTGCCAGCTCACCGCCCGGGACAGGGCACTCACCCCTCCACTTT
>16|TRBV5-4|TRBD1|-|TRBJ2-2
CASSKGQGGPIGELFF
TGTGCCAGCAGCAAGGGACAGGGGGGGCCCATCGGGGAGCTGTTTTTT
>15|TRBV11-2|-|-|TRBJ2-5
CASSNQGVRGETQYF
TGTGCCAGCAGCAATCAAGGGGTTCGGGGAGAGACCCAGTACTTC
>17|TRBV11-3|-|-|TRBJ2-3
CASSPGQRYTSTDTQYF
TGTGCCAGCAGCCCAGGACAGCGTTATACTAGCACAGATACGCAGTATTTT
>14|TRBV9|-|-|TRBJ1-2
CASSAPAGNDGYTF
TGTGCCAGCAGCGCCCCCGCGGGAAACGATGGCTACACCTTC
>13|TRBV10-3|-|-|TRBJ2-7
CAISGDTTYEQYF
TGTGCCATCAGTGGGGACACTACCTACGAGCAGTACTTC
>13|TRBV7-9|-|once|TRBJ1-3
CASSFYSGNTIYF
TGTGCCAGCAGCTTTTATTCGGGAAACACCATATATTTT
>12|TRBV19|-|-|TRBJ2-2
CASSESSGELFF
TGTGCCAGTAGTGAGAGCTCCGGGGAGCTGTTTTTT
>13|TRBV19|-|-|TRBJ1-5
CASSWTSNQPQHF
TGTGCCAGTAGTTGGACTAGCAATCAGCCCCAGCATTTT
>15|TRBV28|TRBD1|-|TRBJ1-5
CASSPDRGWDQPQHF
TGTGCCAGCAGTCCGGACAGGGGGTGGGATCAGCCCCAGCATTTT